One sample yielded the 9 T cell receptor beta chains listed below, sequenced in a study of T-cell memory formation after mild COVID-19. TCRdb reprocessed the 5' RACE reads with MiXCR, giving one entry per CDR3 protein. This table holds under 300,000 distinct CDR3 sequences, roughly 8.2% found once. The sequenced material came from PBMCs or a T cell subset sorted from them (not recorded which). These receptors all come from a man aged 18 to 29 who had mild COVID-19 (a few samples of this study predate the infection). Cell type and time point are not known.

This clonotype came up many times. V is TRBV7-2 and J is TRBJ2-5; no firm D call. This CDR3 is 11 amino acids long. V shed 4 bases and J shed 10 bases, with 10 bases lying between them. In germline, CDR1 is SGHTA, CDR2 FQGNSA. Written as DNA, the CDR3 is TGTGCCAGCAGCTCCGTCTGGAGCCAGTACTTC. Its protein is CASSSVWSQYF.

The chain employs TRBV5-1 and TRBJ2-7, with D perhaps assigned TRBD1 or TRBD2 (5 bases each). The V end lost 5 bases, the J end lost 4 bases, and 13 bases lay between the germline ends. The CDR3 runs 13 residues. Germline V lookup: CDR1 SGHRS, CDR2 YFSETQ. CDR3 DNA: TGCGCCAGCAGTGGGACGGGGCCTTACGAGCAGTACTTC. Its protein product is CASSGTGPYEQYF.

V is TRBV6-1 and J is TRBJ1-5; TRBD1 matches at 9 bases. The CDR3 totals 15 residues. Unmatched junction bases numbered 8, after V lost 5 bases and J lost 6 bases. Germline-derived CDR1 and CDR2 are MNHNS and SASEGT. CDR3 residues: CASSSDRGFSQPQHF. For the CDR3, the DNA is TGTGCCAGCAGTTCTGACAGGGGGTTCTCTCAGCCCCAGCATTTT.

This clonotype was seen at least ten times. The chain joins TRBV7-2 to TRBJ2-5; D remains unclear. Germline CDR1 and CDR2: SGHTA and FQGNSA. The CDR3 spans 14 residues. V was trimmed by 1 base and J by 0 bases, leaving 6 bases between them. The CDR3 coding sequence is TGTGCCAGCAGCTTAGTGGTATACCAAGAGACCCAGTACTTC. It encodes CASSLVVYQETQYF. The whole variable domain, remainder taken from reference TRBV7-2 and TRBJ2-5, is GAGVSQSPSNKVTEKGKDVELRCDPISGHTALYWYRQSLGQGLEFLIYFQGNSAPDKSGLPSDRFSAERTGGSVSTLTIQRTQQEDSAVYLCASSLVVYQETQYFGPGTRLLVL.

The chain couples TRBV6-5 to TRBJ2-5, with D perhaps TRBD2 (5 bases). The CDR3 runs 16 residues. CDR1 is MNHEY, CDR2 SVGAGI, per germline. The ends were cut back, 0 bases at V and 3 bases at J, with 14 bases in the middle. The chain's CDR3 is CASSYSSVFGKETQYF. The CDR3 bases are TGTGCCAGCAGTTACTCGAGTGTCTTCGGGAAAGAGACCCAGTACTTC.

This sequence joins TRBV10-3 and TRBJ2-3; 12 bases match TRBD2. Looked up from germline, CDR1 is ENHRY and CDR2 is SYGVKD. V lost 9 bases to trimming and J lost 3 bases; unmatched junction nucleotides: 4. The CDR3 loop spans 14 amino acids. The CDR3 sequence: CAILAGGETDTQYF. The CDR3 DNA reads as TGTGCCATACTAGCGGGGGGCGAGACAGATACGCAGTATTTT.

This clonotype was seen only a few times. This rearrangement joins TRBV11-2 to TRBJ2-5; tentatively, D is TRBD2 (5 bases). V lost 5 bases and J 7 bases, leaving 8 bases between the germline ends. The CDR3 length is 11 residues. Germline V gene sequence: CDR1 SGHAT, CDR2 FQNNGV. The CDR3 here is CASSISATQYF. The DNA of the CDR3 is TGTGCCAGCAGCATTAGCGCGACCCAGTACTTC.

This chain uses TRBV7-2 with TRBJ2-1, with 9 bases fitting TRBD2. CDR1 is SGHTA, CDR2 FQGNSA, per germline. There are 17 residues in the CDR3. Trimming at V came to 0 bases and at J to 7 bases, leaving 10 bases not matched to a gene. In DNA form, the CDR3 reads TGTGCCAGCAGCTTAGCGTTTGCTAGCGGGGTCTTGAATGAGCAGTTCTTC. Translating it yields CASSLAFASGVLNEQFF.

V usage is TRBV24-1 and J usage is TRBJ2-3; no firm D call. The CDR3 loop spans 14 amino acids. The germline V gene encodes CDR1 KGHDR and CDR2 SFDVKD. The V gene lost 7 bases and the J gene lost 2 bases, with 12 bases spanning the gap. This chain's CDR3 is CATRNGRTTDTQYF. The CDR3 DNA sequence: TGTGCCACCAGGAACGGCAGGACCACAGATACGCAGTATTTT.